The 17 T cell receptor beta chains below come from one sample, sequenced in a study of shared clonotypes between healthy human individuals. Here immunoSEQ multiplex PCR was the method, and the copy in TCRdb shows in-frame clones only, minus some. The profile covers over 1.4 million clones, with roughly 96% appearing a single time and over 1% taken by the ten largest. The sequenced material came from naive CD4+ T cells sorted from blood. The subset denotes: CD45RA+ positively selected. The receptors shown here come from a man aged 30-40 years in good health.

The genes are TRBV7-2 and TRBJ1-5, with D possibly being TRBD1 (5 bases). Germline CDR1 and CDR2: SGHTA and FQGNSA. CDR3 length equals 16 residues. V gave up 3 bases and J gave up 5 bases, with 17 bases separating them. Here the CDR3 reads CASSFGGRTKYQPQHF. The CDR3 coding sequence is TGTGCCAGCAGCTTCGGGGGACGGACGAAGTATCAGCCCCAGCATTTT.

The genes are TRBV20-1 and TRBJ1-2; D possibly corresponds to TRBD1 (6 bases). Germline CDR1 reads DFQATT; CDR2 reads SNEGSKA (reference sequence). V lost 6 bases, J lost 1 base, and 6 bases lay in between. The CDR3 totals 11 residues. The CDR3 loop is CSADSNYGYTF. CDR3 nucleotides: TGCAGTGCGGACAGTAACTATGGCTACACCTTC.

The chain is built from TRBV9 and TRBJ2-7; TRBD2 aligns across 14 bases. The CDR3 has 18 amino acids. The germline V gene encodes CDR1 SGDLS and CDR2 YYNGEE. The junction had 8 bases not matched to a gene; V was cut back by 3 bases and J by 0 bases. CDR3 in amino acids: CASSGAGTSGRPSYEQYF. Written as DNA, the CDR3 is TGTGCCAGCAGCGGTGCCGGGACTAGCGGGAGACCCTCCTACGAGCAGTACTTC.

The chain carries TRBV19 and TRBJ1-4, with TRBD1 matching 10 bases. The ends lost 6 bases at V and 8 bases at J; junction bases unmatched: 6. Germline CDR1 and CDR2: LNHDA and SQIVND (reference sequence). This CDR3 region has 14 residues. CDR3 amino acids: CASRLRDRGEKLFF. CDR3 nucleotide sequence: TGTGCCAGTAGACTCCGGGACAGGGGCGAAAAACTGTTTTTT.

The DNA of the CDR3 is TGCGCCAGCAGACGGGGGGAAACTGAAGCTTTCTTT. The encoded protein is CASRRGETEAFF. V usage is TRBV10-2 and J usage is TRBJ1-1; D possibly corresponds to TRBD1 (5 bases). Germline V lookup: CDR1 WSHSY, CDR2 SAAADI. This CDR3 has 12 amino acids. Deletions cut 6 bases from V and 5 bases from J, with 10 bases between.

This clone was observed a single time. The chain uses TRBV5-1 and TRBJ2-2; D is possibly TRBD2 (6 bases). The CDR3 is made up of 15 amino acids. Germline loops: CDR1 SGHRS, CDR2 YFSETQ. Trimming cost V 4 bases and J 7 bases, with 17 bases left between them. The CDR3 bases are TGCGCCAGCAGCCTCGCGGCGGGGTTGGTCGGGGAGCTGTTTTTT. Encoded protein: CASSLAAGLVGELFF. Full variable domain (outside the CDR3, taken from reference TRBV5-1 and TRBJ2-2): KAGVTQTPRYLIKTRGQQVTLSCSPISGHRSVSWYQQTPGQGLQFLFEYFSETQRNKGNFPGRFSGRQFSNSRSEMNVSTLELGDSALYLCASSLAAGLVGELFFGEGSRLTVL.

The chain carries TRBV5-1 and TRBJ2-5; a possible D gene is TRBD2 (5 bases). Germline V gene data show CDR1 as SGHRS and CDR2 as YFSETQ. This CDR3 comprises 16 residues. Between the trimmed V and J ends, which lost 2 bases and 5 bases, there was a span of 19 bases. This chain's CDR3 is CASSFQGSEGGETQYF. The CDR3 region has the DNA TGCGCCAGCAGCTTCCAAGGATCTGAGGGTGGGGAGACCCAGTACTTC.

This sequence joins TRBV10-3 and TRBJ2-3; D uncertain. This CDR3 comprises 12 residues. CDR1 is ENHRY and CDR2 is SYGVKD in the germline V gene. V was trimmed by 10 bases and J by 8 bases, leaving 16 bases between them. The CDR3 DNA is TGTGCCACCCGTCAGCAGGCTGGTACGCAGTATTTT. Translated: CATRQQAGTQYF.

This rearrangement joins TRBV2 to TRBJ1-3; the match to TRBD1 covers 9 bases. Germline lookup yields CDR1 SNHLY and CDR2 FYNNEI. J lost 2 bases, V lost 8 bases, and 7 bases had no gene match. CDR3 length equals 15 residues. CDR3: CASAPGQGTGNTIYF. Here the CDR3 DNA reads TGTGCCAGCGCTCCGGGACAGGGAACTGGAAACACCATATATTTT.

Of note for this clone: This sample includes further DNA sequences coding for the same CDR3. V usage is TRBV29-1 and J usage is TRBJ2-7; the match to TRBD2 covers 14 bases. The V gene end was trimmed by 7 bases and the J gene end by 3 bases; junction bases not matched to a gene: 2. Per the germline V gene, CDR1 is SQVTM and CDR2 is ANQGSEA. The CDR3 has 13 residues. The CDR3 DNA reads TGCAGCGCCGGACTAGCGGGAGGCTACGAGCAGTACTTC. It specifies CSAGLAGGYEQYF.

The V and J genes are TRBV5-6 and TRBJ2-3, with 8 bases identical to TRBD1. CDR3 length: 15 residues. The germline gives CDR1 SGHDT, CDR2 YYEEEE. V lost 0 bases, J lost 3 bases, and 3 bases stayed unmatched. CDR3 bases: TGTGCCAGCAGCTTGGTACGGACAGGGACAGATACGCAGTATTTT. This encodes CASSLVRTGTDTQYF. Full variable domain (outside the CDR3, taken from reference TRBV5-6 and TRBJ2-3): DAGVTQSPTHLIKTRGQQVTLRCSPKSGHDTVSWYQQALGQGPQFIFQYYEEEERQRGNFPDRFSGHQFPNYSSELNVNALLLGDSALYLCASSLVRTGTDTQYFGPGTRLTVL.

The genes are TRBV10-2 and TRBJ2-2; TRBD2 agrees at 10 bases. V lost 6 bases and J lost 0; bases outside the gene matches: 16. The CDR3 totals 20 residues. Germline CDR1 reads WSHSY; CDR2 reads SAAADI. DNA of the CDR3: TGCGCCAGCAGGGCAACGAACCATCTAGCGGGGGTCACGAACACCGGGGAGCTGTTTTTT. This sequence encodes CASRATNHLAGVTNTGELFF.

The chain is built from TRBV18 and TRBJ1-1, with TRBD1 identical over 8 bases. CDR3 size: 15 residues. Trimming cost V 4 bases and J 2 bases; bases outside gene matches: 6. In germline, CDR1 is KGHSH, CDR2 LQKENI. The chain's CDR3 is CASSLGQGTNTEAFF. In DNA, the CDR3 is TGTGCCAGCTCACTCGGACAGGGAACTAACACTGAAGCTTTCTTT.

V and J are TRBV7-2 and TRBJ2-1; D gene uncertain. Germline CDR1 reads SGHTA; CDR2 reads FQGNSA. The CDR3 covers 12 residues. V shed 4 bases and J shed 8 bases, with 9 bases lying between them. The CDR3 region is CASSSVWDEQFF. The CDR3 nucleotides read TGTGCCAGCAGCTCGGTTTGGGATGAGCAGTTCTTC.

J is TRBJ2-1 and V is TRBV7-2; D remains unclear. Between the trimmed V and J ends, which lost 0 bases and 4 bases, there was a span of 13 bases. This CDR3 is 16 amino acids long. CDR1 and CDR2 (germline): SGHTA, FQGNSA. The CDR3 sequence is CASSLAGKPQYNEQFF. The DNA of the CDR3 is TGTGCCAGCAGCTTAGCGGGAAAGCCCCAATACAATGAGCAGTTCTTC.

The CDR3 region is CASRLDRVKVAQHF. CDR3 in DNA: TGTGCCAGCAGACTCGACAGGGTGAAGGTCGCCCAGCATTTT. The chain employs TRBV28 and TRBJ1-5; 7 bases agree with TRBD1. V was pared by 6 bases and J by 11 bases, with 13 bases of the junction left unmatched. CDR1 and CDR2 from the germline V gene are MDHEN and SYDVKM. The CDR3 has 14 amino acids.

CDR3 DNA: TGTGCCAGCAGCGCTACAGGGAGGTGGGACCAGCCCCAGCATTTT. Translating it yields CASSATGRWDQPQHF. The chain recombines TRBV28 with TRBJ1-5; possible D gene TRBD1, 6 bases. The V and J ends lost 6 bases and 7 bases respectively, with 19 bases between them. Per germline, CDR1 MDHEN and CDR2 SYDVKM. The CDR3 extends over 15 amino acids.